The 11 T cell receptor beta chains in this list originate from one sample, sequenced in a study of blood T cell repertoires in COVID-19. Clones were sequenced by immunoSEQ multiplex PCR, and TCRdb holds only the in-frame ones, with some missing. The data contain 350,000 to 450,000 clones, about 85% of them singletons. Material: peripheral blood. Receptors were obtained from a woman aged 18-29 years with acute or convalescent COVID-19.

The chain is built from TRBV5-1 and TRBJ2-3; possibly TRBD1 for D (6 bases). V lost 2 bases and J lost 2, with 12 bases in between. Germline V gene sequence: CDR1 SGHRS, CDR2 YFSETQ. This CDR3 has 15 amino acids. The CDR3 protein is CASSFMGQITDTQYF. DNA of the CDR3: TGCGCCAGCAGCTTTATGGGACAAATCACAGATACGCAGTATTTT.

This clone has a single count. The chain recombines TRBV29-1 with TRBJ1-1; 7 bases map to TRBD1. The CDR3 contains 17 residues. Germline V gene data show CDR1 as SQVTM and CDR2 as ANQGSEA. Germline trimming cut 0 bases from V and 3 bases from J; bases unmatched to any gene: 13. As DNA, the CDR3 is TGCAGCGTTGAAGAAGGCAGGGGGGATGAGTCTGACACTGAAGCTTTCTTT. It specifies CSVEEGRGDESDTEAFF.

This clone was found a few times. The chain employs TRBV19 and TRBJ2-7, with D perhaps TRBD1 (6 bases). This CDR3 contains 13 residues. The germline V gene has CDR1 LNHDA and CDR2 SQIVND (reference sequence). V gave up 6 bases and J gave up 3 bases, with 12 bases separating them. The CDR3 is CASSWTADYEQYF. The CDR3 region has the DNA TGTGCCAGTAGCTGGACAGCCGACTACGAGCAGTACTTC.

The chain recombines TRBV4-1 with TRBJ1-1; tentatively, D is TRBD1 (5 bases). Germline lookup yields CDR1 MGHRA and CDR2 YSYEKL. Trimming removed 4 bases from V and 12 bases from J, with 18 bases in between. The CDR3 length is 13 residues. The CDR3 protein is CASSLNAVGGTFF. DNA for the CDR3: TGCGCCAGCAGCCTAAACGCCGTTGGGGGGACTTTCTTT.

V usage is TRBV7-2 and J usage is TRBJ1-3; no clear D gene. This CDR3 contains 15 residues. Germline V lookup: CDR1 SGHTA, CDR2 FQGNSA. Trimming cost V 5 bases and J 0 bases, with 11 bases left between them. CDR3 residues: CASSIQIFSGNTIYF. Here the CDR3 DNA reads TGTGCCAGCAGCATACAGATATTCTCTGGAAACACCATATATTTT. Drawing the rest from reference TRBV7-2 and TRBJ1-3, the complete variable domain is GAGVSQSPSNKVTEKGKDVELRCDPISGHTALYWYRQSLGQGLEFLIYFQGNSAPDKSGLPSDRFSAERTGGSVSTLTIQRTQQEDSAVYLCASSIQIFSGNTIYFGEGSWLTVV.

The chain carries TRBV7-3 and TRBJ2-3; 9 nucleotides agree with TRBD2. CDR1 SGHTA and CDR2 FQGTGA come from the germline V gene. With 5 bases clipped from V and 3 bases from J, the junction kept 9 bases outside the gene matches. The CDR3 runs 16 residues. CDR3 coding DNA: TGTGCCAGCAGCACTTCTGTCCTAGCGGGAACAGATACGCAGTATTTT. Translation gives CASSTSVLAGTDTQYF. Using reference TRBV7-3 and TRBJ2-3 for the parts outside the CDR3, the full variable domain is GAGVSQTPSNKVTEKGKYVELRCDPISGHTALYWYRQSLGQGPEFLIYFQGTGAADDSGLPNDRFFAVRPEGSVSTLKIQRTERGDSAVYLCASSTSVLAGTDTQYFGPGTRLTVL.

This rearrangement joins TRBV14 to TRBJ1-1; 12 bases are a match to TRBD1. V shed 3 bases, J shed 6 bases, and the junction held 5 bases outside the gene matches. Germline CDR1 SGHDN, CDR2 FVKESK. The CDR3 is 15 amino acids. DNA of the CDR3: TGTGCCAGCAGCCAGCACCGGGACAGGGGGCCTGAAGCTTTCTTT. Translation: CASSQHRDRGPEAFF.

This chain uses TRBV6-1 with TRBJ2-1; D might be TRBD2 (5 bases). The V end was cut by 3 bases, the J end by 0 bases, with 9 bases between. This CDR3 spans 15 amino acids. The germline V gene encodes CDR1 MNHNS and CDR2 SASEGT. The CDR3 DNA reads TGTGCCAGCAGTGAGAACCGGGACTCCTACAATGAGCAGTTCTTC. Its translation: CASSENRDSYNEQFF.

The chain carries TRBV2 and TRBJ1-1, with a possible D match to TRBD1 (5 bases). Germline V CDR1 and CDR2: SNHLY, FYNNEI. V was pared by 8 bases and J by 0 bases, with 13 bases between. The CDR3 has 14 residues. DNA for the CDR3: TGTGCCAGCTTTACTCGACAGATGAACACTGAAGCTTTCTTT. It translates to CASFTRQMNTEAFF.

The chain employs TRBV5-5 and TRBJ2-1; 8 bases are a match to TRBD2. CDR1 and CDR2 from the germline V gene are SGHKS and YYEKEE (reference sequence). After removal of 4 bases from V and 7 bases from J, the junction contained 16 bases not matched to a gene. The CDR3 runs 17 residues. CDR3 in amino acids: CASSQWRREETQNEQFF. DNA of the CDR3: TGTGCCAGCAGCCAGTGGAGGCGGGAGGAGACCCAAAATGAGCAGTTCTTC.

The chain recombines TRBV7-9 with TRBJ2-1; 13 positions agree with TRBD2. After removal of 5 bases from V and 6 bases from J, the junction contained 7 bases not matched to a gene. This CDR3 contains 16 residues. Germline CDR1 is SEHNR and CDR2 is FQNEAQ (reference sequence). CDR3 sequence reads: CASSPRRTSGSNEQFF. The CDR3 DNA follows: TGTGCCAGCAGCCCCCGGAGGACTAGCGGGAGCAATGAGCAGTTCTTC.